Included here is one TCR beta chain sequence, with context. The antigen is unknown. Through a sample-barcoded 5' primer and a J-beta primer mix, a second PCR was run for 7 to 11 cycles. TCRdb re-called the 5' RACE reads through MiXCR, storing one row per CDR3 protein. In the table there are 1.5 million to 2 million distinct CDR3 sequences, 49% of which are singletons. The data belong to a study of blood T cells in healthy people across ages. A minimum of 6 micrograms of total RNA was extracted per sample. The CDR3 has 15 residues. Trimming cost V 6 bases and J 3 bases; bases outside gene matches: 6. Per the germline V gene, CDR1 is MNHEY and CDR2 is SVGEGT. General observations from the study: It was held that the diversity estimates obtained from one million T cells were underestimates.

The clonotype comes from a woman aged 40 to 55 in good health. The gene calls are TRBV6-2 or TRBV6-3 and TRBJ2-5, with 11 bases lining up with TRBD2. The sequencing sample was made of blood. CDR3 nucleotides: TGTGCCAGCAGCTCCCCGACTAGCGGGGAAGAGACCCAGTACTTC. It codes for CASSSPTSGEETQYF.